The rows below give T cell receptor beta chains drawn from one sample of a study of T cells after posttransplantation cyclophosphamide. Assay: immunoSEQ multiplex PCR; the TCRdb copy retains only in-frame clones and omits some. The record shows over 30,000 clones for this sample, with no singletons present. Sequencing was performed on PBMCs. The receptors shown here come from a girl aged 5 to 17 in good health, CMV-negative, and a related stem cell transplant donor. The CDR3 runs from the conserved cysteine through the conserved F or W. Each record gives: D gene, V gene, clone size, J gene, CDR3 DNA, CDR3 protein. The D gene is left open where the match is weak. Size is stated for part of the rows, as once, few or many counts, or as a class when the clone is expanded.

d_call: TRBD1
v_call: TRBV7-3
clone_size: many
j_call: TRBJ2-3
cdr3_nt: TGTGCCAGCAGCTCACAGGGGCTACCTAGCACAGATACGCAGTATTTT
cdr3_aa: CASSSQGLPSTDTQYF

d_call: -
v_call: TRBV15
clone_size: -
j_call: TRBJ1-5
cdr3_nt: TGTGCCACCAGCAGAGATGCGGCAGGGGATCGTAGGAGCAATCAGCCCCAGCATTTT
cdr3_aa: CATSRDAAGDRRSNQPQHF

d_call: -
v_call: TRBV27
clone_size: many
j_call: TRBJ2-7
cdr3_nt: TGTGCCAGCAGTTTGGCGGTAGTCGGCGAGCAGTACTTC
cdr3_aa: CASSLAVVGEQYF

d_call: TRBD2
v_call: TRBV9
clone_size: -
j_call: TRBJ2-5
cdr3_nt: TGTGCCAGCAGCGCCGCCGGGCTAGCGGGAGGGGAGACCCAGTACTTC
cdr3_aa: CASSAAGLAGGETQYF

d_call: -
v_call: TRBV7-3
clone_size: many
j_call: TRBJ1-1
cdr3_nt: TGTGCCAGCAGCTTCGGGGTAAGCACTGAAGCTTTCTTT
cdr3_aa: CASSFGVSTEAFF

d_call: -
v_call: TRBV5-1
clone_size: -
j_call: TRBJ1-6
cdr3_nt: TGCGCCAGCAGCCGGGAGGGGGTTTCTTCACCCCTCCACTTT
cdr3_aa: CASSREGVSSPLHF

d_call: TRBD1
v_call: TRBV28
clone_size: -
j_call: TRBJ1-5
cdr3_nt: TGTGCCAGCAGTTTTGGTCGGGACAGGGGCCTTCAGCCCCAGCATTTT
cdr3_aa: CASSFGRDRGLQPQHF

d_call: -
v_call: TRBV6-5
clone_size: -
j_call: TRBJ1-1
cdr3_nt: TGTGCCAGCAGCCCATTACAGCCGAACACTGAAGCTTTCTTT
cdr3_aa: CASSPLQPNTEAFF

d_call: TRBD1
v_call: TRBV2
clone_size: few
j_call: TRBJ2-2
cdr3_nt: TGTGCCAGCAACCAGGGGGCGCGAACCGGGGAGCTGTTTTTT
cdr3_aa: CASNQGARTGELFF

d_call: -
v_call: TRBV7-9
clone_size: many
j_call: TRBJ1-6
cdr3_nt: TGTGCCAGCAGCGCCGCGCAGGGGTACTCACCCCTCCACTTT
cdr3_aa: CASSAAQGYSPLHF

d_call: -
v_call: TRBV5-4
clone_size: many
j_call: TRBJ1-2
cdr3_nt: TGTGCCAGCAGCCTCGACAGCCTCAACTATGGCTACACCTTC
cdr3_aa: CASSLDSLNYGYTF

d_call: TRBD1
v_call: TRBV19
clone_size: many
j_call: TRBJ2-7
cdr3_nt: TGTGCCAGTAGTAGACCGGGACAGGAGTACTACGAGCAGTACTTC
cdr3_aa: CASSRPGQEYYEQYF

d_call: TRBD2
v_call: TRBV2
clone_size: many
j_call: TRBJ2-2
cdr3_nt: TGTGCCAGCAGTGAGACGGGCGGGAGGGCCGGGGAGCTGTTTTTT
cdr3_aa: CASSETGGRAGELFF

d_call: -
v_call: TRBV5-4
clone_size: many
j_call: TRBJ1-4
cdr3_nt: TGTGCCAGCAGCTTGTTCAGGGCGACTAATGAAAAACTGTTTTTT
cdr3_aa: CASSLFRATNEKLFF

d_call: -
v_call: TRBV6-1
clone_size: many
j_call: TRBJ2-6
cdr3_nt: TGTGCCAGCAGTGAAGAGACTAGTGGGGCCAACGTCCTGACTTTC
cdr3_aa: CASSEETSGANVLTF

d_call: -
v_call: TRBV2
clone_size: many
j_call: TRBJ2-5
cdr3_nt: TGTGCCAGCAGTGAGCGAGAGGAGACCCAGTACTTC
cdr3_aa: CASSEREETQYF

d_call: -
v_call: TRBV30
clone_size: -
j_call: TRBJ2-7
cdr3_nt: TGTGCCTGGAGTTTCGGCGGCTCCTACGAGCAGTACTTC
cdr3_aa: CAWSFGGSYEQYF

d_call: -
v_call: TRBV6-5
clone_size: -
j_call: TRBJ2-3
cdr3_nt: TGTGCCAGCAGCCCGCGATCAGGGACAGATACGCAGTATTTT
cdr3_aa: CASSPRSGTDTQYF

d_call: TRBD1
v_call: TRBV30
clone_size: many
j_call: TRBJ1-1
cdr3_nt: TGTGCCTGCAACCCTACAGGGGGCAGGAACACTGAAGCTTTCTTT
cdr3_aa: CACNPTGGRNTEAFF

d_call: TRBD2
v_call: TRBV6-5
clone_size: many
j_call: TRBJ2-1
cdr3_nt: TGTGCCAGCAGGTGGGGGAGGGAACCCAATGAGCAGTTCTTC
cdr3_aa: CASRWGREPNEQFF

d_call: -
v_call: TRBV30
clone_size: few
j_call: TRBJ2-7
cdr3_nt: TGTGCCTGGAGCGACACCCTGGCGGGGGAGCAGTACTTC
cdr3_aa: CAWSDTLAGEQYF

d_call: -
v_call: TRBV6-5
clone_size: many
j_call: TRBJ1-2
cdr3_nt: TGTGCCAGCAGCTATGGGGGGGTCTTCGGCTACACCTTC
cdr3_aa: CASSYGGVFGYTF

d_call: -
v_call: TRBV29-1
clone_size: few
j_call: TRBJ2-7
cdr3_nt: TGCAGCGTCTCAGCGGCGGACTCCTACGAGCAGTACTTC
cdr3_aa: CSVSAADSYEQYF

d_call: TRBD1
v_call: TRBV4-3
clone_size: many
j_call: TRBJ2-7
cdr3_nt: TGCGCCAGCAGCCAATCCTTGACGAGGGACAGGGGTTACGAGCAGTACTTC
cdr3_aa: CASSQSLTRDRGYEQYF

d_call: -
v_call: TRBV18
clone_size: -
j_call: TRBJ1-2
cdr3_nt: TGTGCCAGCTCACCACAGGAGGGAGGCTATGGCTACACCTTC
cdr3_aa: CASSPQEGGYGYTF

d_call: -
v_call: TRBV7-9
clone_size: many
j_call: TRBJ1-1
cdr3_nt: TGTGCCAGCAGCCCCCGGTTCGGGGCTTTCTTT
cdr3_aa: CASSPRFGAFF

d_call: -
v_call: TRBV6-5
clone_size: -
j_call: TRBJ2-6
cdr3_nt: TGTGCCAGCAGCACCGGACAAGCTGGGGCCAACGTCCTGACTTTC
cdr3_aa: CASSTGQAGANVLTF

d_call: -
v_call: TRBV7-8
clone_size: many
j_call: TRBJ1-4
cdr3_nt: TGTGCCAGCAGCCCAAGACCGGGTGCAACTAATGAAAAACTGTTTTTT
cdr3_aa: CASSPRPGATNEKLFF

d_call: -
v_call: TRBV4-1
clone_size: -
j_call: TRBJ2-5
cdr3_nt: TGCGCCAGCAGCCGCCCCTCGGCAGGCCAAGAGACCCAGTACTTC
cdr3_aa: CASSRPSAGQETQYF

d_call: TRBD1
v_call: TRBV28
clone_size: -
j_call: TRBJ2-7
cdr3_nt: TGTGCCAGCATTCTCGGGTCGGGCAGGGGGAGAACCAGCTCCTACGAGCAGTACTTC
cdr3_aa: CASILGSGRGRTSSYEQYF

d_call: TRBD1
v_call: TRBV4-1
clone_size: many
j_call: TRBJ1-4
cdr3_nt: TGCGCCAGCAGACCCAACAGGGGGAGGGATGAAAAACTGTTTTTT
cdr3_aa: CASRPNRGRDEKLFF

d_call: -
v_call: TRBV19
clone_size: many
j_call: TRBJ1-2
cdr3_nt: TGTGCCAGTAGGTTGGGGCAGAACAATGGCTACACCTTC
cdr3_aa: CASRLGQNNGYTF

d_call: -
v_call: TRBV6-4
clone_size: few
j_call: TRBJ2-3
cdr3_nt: TGTGCCAGCAGTGACTCGATCGGTTCCACAGATACGCAGTATTTT
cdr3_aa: CASSDSIGSTDTQYF

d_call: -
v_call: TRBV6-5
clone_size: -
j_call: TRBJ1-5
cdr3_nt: TGTGCCAGCTGCGAGGGAGTAGGTGGCAATCAGCCCCAGCATTTT
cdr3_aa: CASCEGVGGNQPQHF

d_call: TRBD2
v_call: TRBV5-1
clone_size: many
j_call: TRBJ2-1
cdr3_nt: TGCGCCAGCAGCTTGGGACTAGCGGCATACAATGAGCAGTTCTTC
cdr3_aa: CASSLGLAAYNEQFF

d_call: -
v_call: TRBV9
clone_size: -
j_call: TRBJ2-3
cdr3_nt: TGTGCCAGCAGCGTAGAGGCAGGGGAACTCGGCCGGGGCGCCGATACGCAGTATTTT
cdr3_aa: CASSVEAGELGRGADTQYF

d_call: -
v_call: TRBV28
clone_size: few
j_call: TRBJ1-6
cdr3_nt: TGTGCCAGCAGTTTCGGGTTTTCTTCACCCCTCCACTTT
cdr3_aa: CASSFGFSSPLHF

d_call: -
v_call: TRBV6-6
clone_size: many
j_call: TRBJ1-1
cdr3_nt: TGTGCCAGCAGTGTCGGGAGTGAAGCTTTCTTT
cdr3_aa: CASSVGSEAFF

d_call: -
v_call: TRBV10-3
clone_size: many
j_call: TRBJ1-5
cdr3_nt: TGTGCCATCAGTGAGTCTCCCCGGTTCTCGTACAGTAGCAATCAGCCCCAGCATTTT
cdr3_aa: CAISESPRFSYSSNQPQHF

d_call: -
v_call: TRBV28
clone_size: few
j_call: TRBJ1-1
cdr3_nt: TGTGCCAGCAGTTCGGCGGGCCTTCGGGACACTGAAGCTTTCTTT
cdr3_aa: CASSSAGLRDTEAFF

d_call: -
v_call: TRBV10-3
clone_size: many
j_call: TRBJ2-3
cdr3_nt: TGTGCCATCAGTGTAACAGATACGCAGTATTTT
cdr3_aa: CAISVTDTQYF

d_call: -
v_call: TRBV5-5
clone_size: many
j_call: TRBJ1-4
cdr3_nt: TGTGCCAGCAGCCCCGGAGCCGGGTCCGCTAATGAAAAACTGTTTTTT
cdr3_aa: CASSPGAGSANEKLFF

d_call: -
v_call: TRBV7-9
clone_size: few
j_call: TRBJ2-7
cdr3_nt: TGTGCCAGCAGGCCTTCGGGGGAGTCCTACGAGCAGTACTTC
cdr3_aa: CASRPSGESYEQYF

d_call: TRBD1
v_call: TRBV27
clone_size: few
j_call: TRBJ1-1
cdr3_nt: TGTGCCAGCAGTCCCCGGGACAGGGTAATGAACACTGAAGCTTTCTTT
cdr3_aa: CASSPRDRVMNTEAFF

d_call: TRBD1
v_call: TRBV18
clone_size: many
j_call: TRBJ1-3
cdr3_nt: TGTGCCAGCTCACCACGGGACAGAAGCTCTGGAAACACCATATATTTT
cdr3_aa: CASSPRDRSSGNTIYF

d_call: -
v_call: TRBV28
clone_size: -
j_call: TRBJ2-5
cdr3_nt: TGTGCCAGCATGGAGACGGAGACCCAGTACTTC
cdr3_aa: CASMETETQYF

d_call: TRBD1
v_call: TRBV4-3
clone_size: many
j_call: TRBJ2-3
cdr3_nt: TGCGCCAGCAGCCAAGCCCCGGACGCTGGGACAGGGACAGATACGCAGTATTTT
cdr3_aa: CASSQAPDAGTGTDTQYF

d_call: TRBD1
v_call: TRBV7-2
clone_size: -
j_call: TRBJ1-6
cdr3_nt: TGTGCCAGCAGCGTGGCCGGGACAGAAAATTCACCCCTCCACTTT
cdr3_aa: CASSVAGTENSPLHF

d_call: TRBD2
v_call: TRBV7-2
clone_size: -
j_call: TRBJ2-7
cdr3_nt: TGTGCCAGCAGCTCACCCAATCTAGCGGGAGTTTACGAGCAGTACTTC
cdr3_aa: CASSSPNLAGVYEQYF